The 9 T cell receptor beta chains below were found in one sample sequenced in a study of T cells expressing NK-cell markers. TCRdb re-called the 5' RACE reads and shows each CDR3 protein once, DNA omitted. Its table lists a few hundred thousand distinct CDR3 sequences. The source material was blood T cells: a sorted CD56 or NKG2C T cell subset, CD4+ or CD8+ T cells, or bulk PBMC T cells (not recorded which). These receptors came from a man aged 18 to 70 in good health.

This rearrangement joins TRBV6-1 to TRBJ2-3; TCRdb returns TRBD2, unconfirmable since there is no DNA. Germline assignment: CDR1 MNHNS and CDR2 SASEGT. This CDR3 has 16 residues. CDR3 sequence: CASSASIAGVVDTQYF.

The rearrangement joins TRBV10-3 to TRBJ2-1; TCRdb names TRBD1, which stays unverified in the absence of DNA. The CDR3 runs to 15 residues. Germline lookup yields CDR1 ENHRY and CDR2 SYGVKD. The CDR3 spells CAISRIGDRYNEQFF.

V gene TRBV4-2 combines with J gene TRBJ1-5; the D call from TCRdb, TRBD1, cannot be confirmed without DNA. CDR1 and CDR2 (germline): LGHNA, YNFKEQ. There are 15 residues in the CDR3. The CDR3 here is CASSLRQGEGQPQHF.

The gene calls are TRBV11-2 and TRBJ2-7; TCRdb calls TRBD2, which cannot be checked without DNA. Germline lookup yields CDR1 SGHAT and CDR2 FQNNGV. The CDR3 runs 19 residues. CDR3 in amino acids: CASSSSLGTSGGVSYEQYF.

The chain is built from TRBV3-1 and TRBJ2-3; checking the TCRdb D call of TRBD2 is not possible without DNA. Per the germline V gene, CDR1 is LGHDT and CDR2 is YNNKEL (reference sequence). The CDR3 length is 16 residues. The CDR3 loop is CASSFGTSGGANTQYF.

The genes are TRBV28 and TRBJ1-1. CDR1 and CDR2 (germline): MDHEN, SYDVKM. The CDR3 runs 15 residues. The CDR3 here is CASSFQVTLNTEAFF.

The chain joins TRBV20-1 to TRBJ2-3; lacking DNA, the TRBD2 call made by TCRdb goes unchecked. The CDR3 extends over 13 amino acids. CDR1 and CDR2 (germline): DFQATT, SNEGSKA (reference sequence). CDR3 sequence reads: CSAGREFRDTQYF.

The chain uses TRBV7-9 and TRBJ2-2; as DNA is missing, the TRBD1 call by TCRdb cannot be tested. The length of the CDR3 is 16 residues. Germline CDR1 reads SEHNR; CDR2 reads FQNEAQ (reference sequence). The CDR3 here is CASSPSPPQGRGELFF. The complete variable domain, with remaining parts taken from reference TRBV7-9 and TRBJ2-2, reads DTGVSQNPRHKITKRGQNVTFRCDPISEHNRLYWYRQTLGQGPEFLTYFQNEAQLEKSRLLSDRFSAERPKGSFSTLEIQRTEQGDSAMYLCASSPSPPQGRGELFFGEGSRLTVL.

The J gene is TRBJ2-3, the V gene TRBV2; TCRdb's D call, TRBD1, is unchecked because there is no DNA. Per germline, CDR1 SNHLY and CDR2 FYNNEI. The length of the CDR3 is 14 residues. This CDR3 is CASSVSATGDTQYF. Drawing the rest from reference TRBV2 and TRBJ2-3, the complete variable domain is EPEVTQTPSHQVTQMGQEVILRCVPISNHLYFYWYRQILGQKVEFLVSFYNNEISEKSEIFDDQFSVERPDGSNFTLKIRSTKLEDSAMYFCASSVSATGDTQYFGPGTRLTVL.